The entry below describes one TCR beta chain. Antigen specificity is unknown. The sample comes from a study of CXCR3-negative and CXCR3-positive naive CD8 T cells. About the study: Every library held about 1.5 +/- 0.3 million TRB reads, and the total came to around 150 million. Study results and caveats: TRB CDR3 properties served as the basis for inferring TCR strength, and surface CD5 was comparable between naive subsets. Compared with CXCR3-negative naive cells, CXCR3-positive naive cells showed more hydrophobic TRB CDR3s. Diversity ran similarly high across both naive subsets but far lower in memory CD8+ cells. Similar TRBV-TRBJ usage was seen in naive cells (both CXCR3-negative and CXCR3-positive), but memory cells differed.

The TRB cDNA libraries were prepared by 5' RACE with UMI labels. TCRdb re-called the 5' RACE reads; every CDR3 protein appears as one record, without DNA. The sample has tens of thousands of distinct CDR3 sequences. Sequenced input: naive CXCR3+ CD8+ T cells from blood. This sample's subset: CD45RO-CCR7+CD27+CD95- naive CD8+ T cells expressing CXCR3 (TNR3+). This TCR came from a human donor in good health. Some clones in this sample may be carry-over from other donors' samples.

The CDR3: CANSGPQDNTEAFF. The chain is built from TRBV21-1 and TRBJ1-1. TRBV21-1 is shown as a pseudogene. The CDR3 is 14 amino acids.